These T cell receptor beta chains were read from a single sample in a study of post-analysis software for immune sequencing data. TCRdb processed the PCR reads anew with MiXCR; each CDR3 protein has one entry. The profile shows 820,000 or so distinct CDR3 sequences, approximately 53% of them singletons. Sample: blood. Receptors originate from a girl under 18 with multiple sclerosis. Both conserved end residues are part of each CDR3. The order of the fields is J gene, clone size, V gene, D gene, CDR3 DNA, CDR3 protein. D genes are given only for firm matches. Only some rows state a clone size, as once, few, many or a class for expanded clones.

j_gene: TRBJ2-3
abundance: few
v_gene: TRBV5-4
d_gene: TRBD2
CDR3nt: TGTGCCAGCTGGCTAGCGGGAGCAGATACGCAGTATTTT
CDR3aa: CASWLAGADTQYF

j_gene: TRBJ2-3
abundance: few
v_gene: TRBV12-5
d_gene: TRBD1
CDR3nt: TGTGCTAGTGGTTTGGGGACAGGTTCCACAGATACGCAGTATTTT
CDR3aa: CASGLGTGSTDTQYF

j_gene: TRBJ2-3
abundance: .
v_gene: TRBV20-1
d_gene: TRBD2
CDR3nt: TGCAGTGCTGAACTAGCGGGGGGGCCAGTAGATACGCAGTATTTT
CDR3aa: CSAELAGGPVDTQYF

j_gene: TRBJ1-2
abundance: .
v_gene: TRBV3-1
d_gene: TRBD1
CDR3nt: TGTGCCAGCAGCCAAGGGACAGGGGGCCCCTCATATGGCTACACCTTC
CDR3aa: CASSQGTGGPSYGYTF

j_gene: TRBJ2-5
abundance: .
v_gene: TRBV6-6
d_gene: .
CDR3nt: TGTGCCAGCAGTTACCGTGGGGGGGCCCAAGAGACCCAGTACTTC
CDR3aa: CASSYRGGAQETQYF

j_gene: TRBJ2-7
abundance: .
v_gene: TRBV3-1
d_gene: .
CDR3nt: TGTGCCAGCAGCCAAGAAGGACAGATAGAAGCCTACGAGCAGTACTTC
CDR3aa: CASSQEGQIEAYEQYF

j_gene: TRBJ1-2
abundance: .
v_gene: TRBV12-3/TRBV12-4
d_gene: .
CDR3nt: TGTGCCAGCAGTTTATATCGGGACGGCTATGGCTACACCTTC
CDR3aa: CASSLYRDGYGYTF

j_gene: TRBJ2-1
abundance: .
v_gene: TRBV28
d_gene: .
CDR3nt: TGTGCCAGCACCTCAGATCTCCGGGACCCGAACAATGAGCAGTTCTTC
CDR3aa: CASTSDLRDPNNEQFF

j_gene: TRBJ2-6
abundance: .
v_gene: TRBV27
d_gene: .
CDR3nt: TGTGCCAGCAGTTTGGAAGGTCTAGGGGCCAACGTCCTGACTTTC
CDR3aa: CASSLEGLGANVLTF

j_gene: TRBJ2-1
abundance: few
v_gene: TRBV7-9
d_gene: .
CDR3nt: TGTGCCAGCAGCTTAGGGACAGAAAATGAGCAGTTCTTC
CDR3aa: CASSLGTENEQFF

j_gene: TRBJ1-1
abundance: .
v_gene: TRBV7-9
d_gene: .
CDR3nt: TGTGCCAGCAGCTTTAGAGGGAATCCTGAAGCTTTCTTT
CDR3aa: CASSFRGNPEAFF

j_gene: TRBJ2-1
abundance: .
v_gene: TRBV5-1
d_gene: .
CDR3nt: TGCGCCAGCAGCCATCCGGGACCGTACAATGAGCAGTTCTTC
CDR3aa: CASSHPGPYNEQFF

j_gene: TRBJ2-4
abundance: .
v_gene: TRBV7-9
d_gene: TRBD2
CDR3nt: TGTGCCAGCAGCCCGAGTTCGGGAGGAAACATTCAGTACTTC
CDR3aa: CASSPSSGGNIQYF

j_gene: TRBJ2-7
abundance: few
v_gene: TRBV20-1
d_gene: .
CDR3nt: TGCAGTGCTTACAGCCTTTCGATCTACGAGCAGTACTTC
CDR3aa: CSAYSLSIYEQYF

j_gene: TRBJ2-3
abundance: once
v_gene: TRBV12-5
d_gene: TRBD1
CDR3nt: TGTGCTAGTGGTTTGGCCGGGACAGTCACAGATACGCAGTATTTT
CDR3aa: CASGLAGTVTDTQYF

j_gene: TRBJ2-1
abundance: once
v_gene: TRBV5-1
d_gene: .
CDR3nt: TGCGCCAGCAGACAACCCGGGACCGCCGGGAATGAGCAGTTCTTC
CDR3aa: CASRQPGTAGNEQFF